What follows are 23 T cell receptor beta chains derived from one specimen sequenced in a study of beta chain features in type 1 diabetes. Study observations and caveats: TCRB CDR3s were moderately but significantly shorter in Type 1 diabetes patients in all four CD4+ subsets.

Expressed TCRB transcripts were sequenced, since all the RNA that had been isolated was reverse transcribed. Libraries were prepared by immunoSEQ multiplex PCR; TCRdb keeps only in-frame clonotypes and omits some of them. The sample holds some 640,000 clones, roughly an eighth seen once. Their antigens remain unidentified. The sequenced sample consisted of naive CD4+ T cells from blood. Receptors originate from a man younger than 35 with type 1 diabetes.

A few counts support this clone. The V gene is TRBV28, the J gene TRBJ1-1; possible D gene TRBD1, 6 bases. Germline CDR1 is MDHEN and CDR2 is SYDVKM. This CDR3 is built from 13 residues. Trimming pared 9 bases from V and 4 bases from J, leaving 15 bases between. The CDR3 here is CASSGVYGTEAFF. The CDR3 bases are TGTGCCAGTTCAGGGGTCTATGGCACTGAAGCTTTCTTT.

Only a few counts were recorded for this clone. The chain uses TRBV14 and TRBJ1-4; possibly TRBD1 for D (6 bases). Trimming pared 0 bases from V and 8 bases from J, leaving 16 bases between. The germline gives CDR1 SGHDN, CDR2 FVKESK. This CDR3 has 16 residues. CDR3 in amino acids: CASSQDRARGGEKLFF. CDR3 nucleotide sequence: TGTGCCAGCAGCCAAGATCGGGCCAGGGGAGGGGAAAAACTGTTTTTT.

The V call is TRBV28, the J call TRBJ2-3; D tentatively fits TRBD1 or TRBD2 (5 bases each). V lost 6 bases to trimming and J lost 0 bases, with 10 bases between them. The CDR3 consists of 14 residues. Germline CDR1 and CDR2: MDHEN and SYDVKM. CDR3 in amino acids: CASRYRGSTDTQYF. In DNA, the CDR3 is TGTGCCAGCAGATATCGGGGCAGCACAGATACGCAGTATTTT. The full variable domain, in which reference TRBV28 and TRBJ2-3 provide the parts outside the CDR3, is DVKVTQSSRYLVKRTGEKVFLECVQDMDHENMFWYRQDPGLGLRLIYFSYDVKMKEKGDIPEGYSVSREKKERFSLILESASTNQTSMYLCASRYRGSTDTQYFGPGTRLTVL.

This clone was observed a few times. CDR3 residues: CASRLRTGGFGAFF. The DNA for the CDR3 is TGTGCCAGCAGACTTAGGACAGGGGGCTTTGGTGCTTTCTTT. The rearrangement joins TRBV5-6 to TRBJ1-1; TRBD1 matches 11 bases. Germline V gene sequence: CDR1 SGHDT, CDR2 YYEEEE. The CDR3 sequence is 14 residues long. The trim removed 5 bases at V and 11 bases at J, leaving 11 bases unmatched.

CDR3 in DNA: TGTGCCAGCAGCTCTACTACCGGGTCCACCTTGTTCTTC. This encodes CASSSTTGSTLFF. The rearrangement links TRBV7-9 to TRBJ2-1; D gene unclear. Trimming shortened V by 4 bases and J by 15 bases, and 19 bases separated the two germline ends. CDR3 length: 13 residues. Germline V gene sequence: CDR1 SEHNR, CDR2 FQNEAQ (reference sequence).

Remarks on this clone: Other nucleotide sequences in the sample specify the same CDR3. The chain couples TRBV4-2 to TRBJ2-2, with 7 bases lining up with TRBD1. There are 14 residues in the CDR3. CDR1 is LGHNA, CDR2 YNFKEQ, per germline. Trimming at V came to 3 bases and at J to 3 bases, leaving 1 base not matched to a gene. CDR3 nucleotides: TGTGCCAGCAGCCATGGACAGGACACCGGGGAGCTGTTTTTT. It codes for CASSHGQDTGELFF.

The V gene is TRBV7-2, the J gene TRBJ1-5, with D uncertain. The V gene's germline CDR1 is SGHTA and CDR2 FQGNSA. The CDR3 is 13 amino acids. Deletions cut 5 bases from V and 4 bases from J, with 9 bases between. CDR3 DNA: TGTGCCAGCAGCCCCCAACAGAATCAGCCCCAGCATTTT. Translated: CASSPQQNQPQHF.

A few counts support this clone. V usage is TRBV30 and J usage is TRBJ2-3, with no clear D. CDR3 length equals 15 residues. Germline CDR1 GTSNPN, CDR2 SVGIG (reference sequence). V was shortened by 4 bases and J by 0 bases, with 14 bases between the two germline ends. In DNA, the CDR3 is TGTGCCTGGAATCTTCAGGCTGCTAGCACAGATACGCAGTATTTT. It is translated as CAWNLQAASTDTQYF.

As concerns this clone: The junction differs from germline at one of its ends, possibly a read error. The rearrangement links TRBV27 to TRBJ2-1; 9 bases match TRBD2. The CDR3 contains 14 residues. CDR1 MNHEY and CDR2 SMNVEV come from the germline V gene (reference sequence). In DNA form, the CDR3 reads TGTGCCAGCCTCTCGGCGGGGGGGTACAGTGAGCAGTTCTTC. Amino acids: CASLSAGGYSEQFF.

The chain couples TRBV27 to TRBJ2-5; TRBD2 aligns across 12 bases. CDR1 MNHEY and CDR2 SMNVEV come from the germline V gene (reference sequence). The length of the CDR3 is 16 residues. V shed 1 base, J shed 5 bases, and the junction held 5 bases outside the gene matches. CDR3 region: CASSLFPSGGAETQYF. The CDR3 nucleotides read TGTGCCAGCAGTTTATTCCCTAGCGGGGGGGCGGAGACCCAGTACTTC.

The chain employs TRBV7-9 and TRBJ2-7; D gene uncertain. The V gene's germline CDR1 is SEHNR and CDR2 FQNEAQ (reference sequence). Trimming stripped 5 bases from V and 6 bases from J, with 11 bases between. This CDR3 has 12 amino acids. Written as DNA, the CDR3 is TGTGCCAGCAGCCTAACGGGTCCCGAGCAGTACTTC. Its translation is CASSLTGPEQYF.

The J gene is TRBJ2-7, the V gene TRBV19; possibly TRBD1 for D (5 bases). The CDR3 contains 15 residues. The germline V gene encodes CDR1 LNHDA and CDR2 SQIVND (reference sequence). The V gene lost 3 bases and the J gene lost 0 bases, with 12 bases spanning the gap. The CDR3 region is CASSIRQSPSYEQYF. CDR3 nucleotides: TGTGCCAGTAGTATTCGACAGAGTCCCTCCTACGAGCAGTACTTC.

The chain employs TRBV18 and TRBJ2-4; 16 bases line up with TRBD2. V lost 4 bases to trimming and J lost 7 bases; unmatched junction nucleotides: 13. CDR3 length: 19 residues. The germline CDR1 and CDR2 sequences are KGHSH and LQKENI. CDR3 in DNA: TGTGCCAGCTCACTTGGGACTAGCGGGAGGGCCCTCTCGACGAACATTCAGTACTTC. Translation: CASSLGTSGRALSTNIQYF.

Turning to this clone: The sample has other DNA sequences that encode this CDR3 too. This chain joins TRBV30 and TRBJ1-4, with a weak D call TRBD1 (6 bases). The CDR3 has 14 amino acids. Per germline, CDR1 GTSNPN and CDR2 SVGIG (reference sequence). V lost 1 base and J lost 6, with 12 bases in between. Here the CDR3 reads CAWSAYNRDEKLFF. DNA for the CDR3: TGTGCCTGGAGTGCATATAACAGGGATGAAAAACTGTTTTTT.

This clone was counted between two and nine times. The rearrangement links TRBV11-2 to TRBJ1-5; no clear D. The germline V and J ends were trimmed by 2 bases and 3 bases, with 11 bases remaining between them. Germline-derived CDR1 and CDR2 are SGHAT and FQNNGV. The CDR3 totals 15 residues. The CDR3 coding sequence is TGTGCCAGCAGCTTAAAAGGGCAGACCAATCAGCCCCAGCATTTT. It specifies CASSLKGQTNQPQHF. Based on the CDR3 plus reference TRBV11-2 and TRBJ1-5, the full variable domain is EAGVAQSPRYKIIEKRQSVAFWCNPISGHATLYWYQQILGQGPKLLIQFQNNGVVDDSQLPKDRFSAERLKGVDSTLKIQPAKLEDSAVYLCASSLKGQTNQPQHFGDGTRLSIL.

This chain links TRBV29-1 with TRBJ1-4; D gene uncertain. CDR1 SQVTM and CDR2 ANQGSEA come from the germline V gene. The CDR3 covers 11 residues. V was clipped by 7 bases and J by 7 bases, with 10 bases between them. In nucleotides, the CDR3 is TGCAGCGGCCTCGAAGGTGAAAAACTGTTTTTT. Protein product: CSGLEGEKLFF.

This clone was seen more than once but under ten times. The rearrangement joins TRBV5-4 to TRBJ2-7, with D perhaps matching TRBD1 or TRBD2 (5 bases each). The V end lost 2 bases, the J end lost 0 bases, and 15 bases lay between the germline ends. The germline gives CDR1 SGHNT, CDR2 YYREEE (reference sequence). The CDR3 sequence is 16 residues long. The CDR3 nucleotides are TGTGCCAGCAGCTTTGGTACGGGACCCTACTCCTACGAGCAGTACTTC. Protein: CASSFGTGPYSYEQYF.

In its sample, this clone was seen a few times. This chain joins TRBV10-3 and TRBJ2-1; 11 nucleotides align to TRBD2. The CDR3 has 17 amino acids. Germline V gene lookup returns CDR1 ENHRY and CDR2 SYGVKD. V shed 8 bases and J 4 bases; nucleotides not matched to a gene: 13. The CDR3 coding sequence is TGTGCCATCGCCAAACCCGGGACTAGCGGTCCTTACAATGAGCAGTTCTTC. It translates to CAIAKPGTSGPYNEQFF.

The rearrangement joins TRBV7-9 to TRBJ2-1; TRBD2 matches 13 bases. This CDR3 is 16 amino acids long. V dropped 5 bases and J dropped 4; count of bases not matched to a gene: 5. The germline gives CDR1 SEHNR, CDR2 FQNEAQ (reference sequence). In DNA, the CDR3 is TGTGCCAGCAGCGAGACTAGCGGGAGGAGATACAATGAGCAGTTCTTC. Protein: CASSETSGRRYNEQFF.

Notes on this clone: Other nucleotide sequences in the sample specify the same CDR3. The chain has TRBV4-1 and TRBJ2-3; D gene uncertain. V lost 2 bases and J 0 bases, leaving 6 bases between the germline ends. The germline gives CDR1 MGHRA, CDR2 YSYEKL. The CDR3 has 14 residues. The CDR3 nucleotides are TGCGCCAGCAGCCAACTAGGAAGCACAGATACGCAGTATTTT. Residues: CASSQLGSTDTQYF.

The chain joins TRBV29-1 to TRBJ2-1, with TRBD2 identical over 8 bases. The CDR3 loop spans 15 amino acids. CDR1 is SQVTM and CDR2 is ANQGSEA in the germline V gene. With V trimmed by 0 bases and J by 0 bases, 1 base remained unmatched. The CDR3 is CSVEESGSSYNEQFF. The DNA for the CDR3 is TGCAGCGTTGAAGAAAGCGGGAGCTCCTACAATGAGCAGTTCTTC.

This clone was recorded a few times. The CDR3 sequence is CASSPRTLTGNTIYF. CDR3 in DNA: TGTGCCAGCAGCCCCCGGACACTCACTGGAAACACCATATATTTT. The chain is built from TRBV7-2 and TRBJ1-3, with D possibly TRBD1 on 5 matching bases. The CDR3 has 15 amino acids. The V end lost 5 bases, the J end lost 2 bases, and 13 bases lay between the germline ends. Germline V gives CDR1 SGHTA, CDR2 FQGNSA. Drawing the rest from reference TRBV7-2 and TRBJ1-3, the complete variable domain is GAGVSQSPSNKVTEKGKDVELRCDPISGHTALYWYRQSLGQGLEFLIYFQGNSAPDKSGLPSDRFSAERTGGSVSTLTIQRTQQEDSAVYLCASSPRTLTGNTIYFGEGSWLTVV.

This chain joins TRBV30 and TRBJ2-1; 8 nucleotides agree with TRBD2. Germline V gives CDR1 GTSNPN, CDR2 SVGIG (reference sequence). This CDR3 has 16 residues. With V trimmed by 7 bases and J by 6 bases, 17 bases remained unmatched. CDR3 protein: CASTSPLAGLFNEQFF. DNA for the CDR3: TGTGCCTCGACCTCACCCTTAGCGGGACTTTTCAATGAGCAGTTCTTC.